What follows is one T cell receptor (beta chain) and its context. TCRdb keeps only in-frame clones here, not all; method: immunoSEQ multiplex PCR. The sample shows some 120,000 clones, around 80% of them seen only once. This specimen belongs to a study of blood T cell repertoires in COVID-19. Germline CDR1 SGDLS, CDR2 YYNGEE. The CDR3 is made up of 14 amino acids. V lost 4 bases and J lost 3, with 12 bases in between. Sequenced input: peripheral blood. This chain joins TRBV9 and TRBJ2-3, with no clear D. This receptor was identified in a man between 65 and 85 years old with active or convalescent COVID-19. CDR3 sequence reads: CASSSHPFTDTQYF. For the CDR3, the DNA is TGTGCCAGCAGCTCACATCCATTTACAGATACGCAGTATTTT. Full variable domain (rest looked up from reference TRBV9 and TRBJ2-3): DSGVTQTPKHLITATGQRVTLRCSPRSGDLSVYWYQQSLDQGLQFLIQYYNGEERAKGNILERFSAQQFPDLHSELNLSSLELGDSALYFCASSSHPFTDTQYFGPGTRLTVL.